What follows describes a single T cell receptor beta chain. The specificity of this receptor is unknown. Within one base of it there is no much larger clone, and no base qualities were kept. According to the study, the label for this sample's time point signals: baseline before first vaccination. Vaccinee samples were obtained from the UK trials COV001 and COV002, which included a single-blind randomized controlled phase 2/3 trial of AZD1222 (ChAdOx1 nCoV-19) in healthy adults. Trial participant PBMC samples were collected at day 0 and day 28 after the second dose for TCRbeta chain sequencing. The record originates from a study of T cell responses to AZD1222 COVID-19 vaccine (dated by TCRdb to the early 2020s). For the wider study: Because spike-specific TCR depth and breadth did not differ between the two schedules, AZD1222 recipients who got a second dose at roughly 4 weeks were pooled with those who got a second dose at roughly 12 weeks. Trial participants were enrolled into age subgroups of 18-55, 56-69 and 70-plus years, which contained roughly 150, 30 and 60 TCR-sequenced participants, respectively. A total of 233 trial participants underwent TCR sequencing, of whom some 210 received two doses of AZD1222 and about 25 received two doses of the MenACWY control vaccine.

The germline V gene specifies MGHRA as CDR1 and YSYEKL as CDR2. V loses 0 bases, J loses 7 bases, and the germline ends lie 10 bases apart. The CDR3 starts with the cysteine, ends with the phenylalanine, and has 15 residues. The retained sequence is limited to the CDR3, 45 bases, with the frame set at the first base. The CDR3 regions of human TCRbeta chains were analyzed by immunosequencing. As for the authors' bioinformatics: TCRs in the repertoires were compared against a reference library of SARS-CoV-2-specific TCRs that had been generated with the MIRA antigen-specificity platform. Breadth meant the fraction of unique TCRs that were SARS-CoV-2-associated, whereas depth meant the fraction of total T cells that were SARS-CoV-2-associated. Using the MIRA data, every spike-specific TCR was mapped to the spike region that the TCR reacted to and assigned to either a CD4 or a CD8 class. Log10-transformed breadth and depth values were compared by one-way ANOVA with Sidak's multiple comparisons tests. TCRdb obtained this table from immuneACCESS and retained in-frame rearrangements with V and J assigned. These tables miss some clones; where compared with another copy, unresolved V genes account for less than half of the shortfall, and the remainder is unexplained. D and trimming come from the DNA, and the V and J calls and clone size come from that table. The sample table lists approximately 200,000 clones, about 94% of them with a count of one. About 9.3% of the sample is in the top ten clones.

Study-level results and caveats: Conclusions about previously exposed vaccinees are limited, since just a handful of AZD1222 recipients were seropositive for SARS-CoV-2 at baseline. The 56-69-year group was small, and its depth increase did not reach significance, likely because of low power. Epitopes outside the regions mutated in the B.1.351 and B.1.1.7 variants were reportedly recognized by nearly half of the unique spike-specific TCRs. Participants were mostly white British and included more females than males, and it was suggested by the authors that clonal diversity may have been underestimated. After two AZD1222 doses, spike-specific TCR breadth and depth were significantly higher than at day 0 and than in MenACWY recipients. The vaccine-associated CD4 TCRs covered the entire spike protein, and the dominant responses fell in regions 160-218 and 743-854. Because no samples from the day 14 peak response were available, repertoires could be characterized only after the peak T cell response.

The receptor was derived from an adult in good health. Specimen: peripheral blood, collected on day 0 of AZD1222 vaccination. Here the chain combines TRBV4-1 and TRBJ1-6, with the D gene call left open. The sequence in DNA is TGCGCCAGCAGCCAAGATCCGCAGTTGAATTCACCCCTCCACTTT. Protein translation: CASSQDPQLNSPLHF.